One sample yielded the 4 T cell receptor beta chains listed below, sequenced in a study of identifying expanded T cells in peripheral blood. The protocol was immunoSEQ multiplex PCR, while the TCRdb copy is restricted to in-frame clones and leaves out a portion. The sample consists of approximately 92,000 clones, approximately 84% of them appearing once. The sample taken for sequencing was blood. The receptors come from a person between 18 and 70 years old in good health.

The rearrangement uses TRBV28 and TRBJ1-1, with D perhaps matching TRBD1 (6 bases). The germline gives CDR1 MDHEN, CDR2 SYDVKM. The CDR3 runs to 14 residues. The germline V and J ends were trimmed by 3 bases and 2 bases, with 10 bases remaining between them. The DNA for the CDR3 is TGTGCCAGCAGTTTGGGTGGGGGCAACACTGAAGCTTTCTTT. It specifies CASSLGGGNTEAFF.

The V and J genes are TRBV12-5 and TRBJ1-5, with TRBD1 matching 9 bases. Germline CDR1 reads LGHNT; CDR2 reads FRNRAP. The CDR3 is made up of 16 amino acids. Trimming at V came to 4 bases and at J to 6 bases, leaving 10 bases not matched to a gene. The chain's CDR3 is CASGSVPGQGGQPQHF. DNA of the CDR3: TGTGCTAGTGGTTCCGTTCCGGGACAGGGTGGTCAGCCCCAGCATTTT.

This clone was observed a single time. This chain connects TRBV7-9 to TRBJ1-1; D perhaps matches TRBD1 (6 bases). Deletions cut 1 base from V and 5 bases from J, with 8 bases between. This CDR3 has 13 residues. Germline V lookup: CDR1 SEHNR, CDR2 FQNEAQ (reference sequence). This CDR3 is CASSLDRVTEAFF. CDR3 bases: TGTGCCAGCAGCTTAGACAGGGTAACTGAAGCTTTCTTT.

V and J are TRBV6-5 and TRBJ2-1; 9 bases agree with TRBD2. The length of the CDR3 is 15 residues. The germline CDR1 and CDR2 sequences are MNHEY and SVGAGI. The ends lost 6 bases at V and 4 bases at J; junction bases unmatched: 7. CDR3 in amino acids: CASSYSSGDYNEQFF. As DNA, the CDR3 is TGTGCCAGCAGCTATTCTAGCGGGGATTACAATGAGCAGTTCTTC.